The T cell receptor beta chain under discussion was sequenced for a study of blood T cell repertoires in COVID-19 (dated by TCRdb to about 2020). Study-level background: Samples covering the acute and convalescent phases of COVID-19 were provided by collaborators in the United States, Italy and Spain. Samples were obtained from the ongoing ImmuneRACE study (first 160 participants) and from over 1,000 subjects provided by 6 global collaborators. Sample metadata almost always included a de-identified subject ID, COVID-19 status, age in years and sex. The repertoires were released in a freely available public database intended as a resource for research on the immune response to SARS-CoV-2. Deeply sampled blood TCRbeta repertoires from subjects exposed to, actively infected with, or recovered from COVID-19 were included in the dataset. Where available, HLA class I and class II types were taken from metadata supplied by the sample provider and were not determined by assay-based typing. The prospective study material was composed of cDNA or gDNA derived from T cells, B-cell-depleted T cells, or PBMCs. Study-wide conclusions, independent of this receptor: How much clinical and demographic metadata was included differed by source and by participant, and the metadata was provided uncurated.

V gives up 8 bases and J gives up 5 bases, and the segment between their germline ends measures 21 bases. As encoded in the germline V gene, CDR1 is MGHDK while CDR2 is SYGVNS. Its CDR3 holds 15 amino acids, cysteine through phenylalanine. Just the 45-base CDR3 DNA is kept, in frame starting at base 1. Notes on this clone: The antigen this receptor binds is unknown. Base qualities were left out, and no much larger clone turns up one base away.

Collaborating institutions collected whole blood in K2EDTA tubes following their own protocols. For TCRbeta analysis, collaborator samples were shipped as frozen whole blood, as isolated PBMCs, or as DNA extracted from either sample type. The immunoSEQ Assay, a bias-controlled multiplex PCR, was used to amplify TCRbeta CDR3 regions from genomic DNA. The published analysis was carried out like this. Nucleated cell counts per sample were estimated from amplification of reference gene primers within the assay. Sequence reads were collapsed and filtered to measure the absolute abundance of every unique TCRbeta CDR3 rearrangement. For each sample, productive Simpson clonality was calculated as the square root of Simpson's diversity index across productive rearrangements. This immuneACCESS table, as held by TCRdb, lists in-frame sequences with V and J called but not all clones. Of the missing ones, under half trace to an unresolved V gene in checked studies; the others have no known cause. The V and J calls and the clone size are those of that table, but D and trimming were determined from the DNA. The sample profile shows approximately 140,000 clones; roughly 85% of them were found once. Together, the top ten hold approximately 3.6% of the sample.

The sequencing sample was made of peripheral blood. This TCR was recovered from a man aged 55 to 70 with acute or convalescent COVID-19. The chain uses TRBV25-1 and TRBJ1-1; TRBD1 is a possible D gene, resting on 5 matching bases. The CDR3 protein is CASGGLWGDGTEAFF. The DNA sequence is TGTGCCAGCGGTGGTCTTTGGGGGGACGGGACTGAAGCTTTCTTT.